The T cell receptor (beta chain) described here comes from a study of cytomegalovirus exposure and HLA in healthy donors. Study in general: The same platform was used for the 100 to 150 validation repertoires and the roughly 640 first-cohort repertoires, a later analysis reported. Study observations and caveats: The authors enumerated roughly 160 TCR beta chains as linked to cytomegalovirus.

Using immunoSEQ multiplex PCR, the repertoire was profiled, and TCRdb retains in-frame clones only, with some absent. The sample lists about 56,000 clones, about 92% seen once, with 1.1% in the top ten. Remarks on this clone: Its matching antigen is unknown.

The germline CDR1 and CDR2 sequences are SEHNR and FQNEAQ (reference sequence). The CDR3 extends over 14 amino acids. V shed 0 bases, J shed 3 bases, and the junction held 1 base outside the gene matches. The receptor's source is a man between 18 and 35 years old in good health and CMV-seronegative. The sequencing input was PBMCs. The chain has TRBV7-9 and TRBJ2-7; the match to TRBD2 covers 8 bases. This CDR3 is CASSLAGLDYEQYF. The CDR3 DNA sequence: TGTGCCAGCAGCTTAGCGGGACTAGACTACGAGCAGTACTTC.